One and the same sample provided the 26 T cell receptor beta chains below, sequenced in a study of cytomegalovirus exposure and HLA in healthy donors. The PCR was carried out with 60 Vbeta primers and 13 Jbeta primers. Clones were read by immunoSEQ multiplex PCR, and TCRdb kept only the in-frame ones, dropping some. The sample shows approximately 160,000 clones, about four fifths of them seen only once. Sample: PBMCs. These receptors came from a male donor in good health and CMV-seronegative.

The genes are TRBV5-8 and TRBJ2-7; D may be TRBD2 (6 bases). CDR3 length equals 13 residues. Deletions cut 1 base from V and 5 bases from J, with 10 bases between. Germline CDR1 SGHTS, CDR2 YDEGEE. The CDR3 sequence is CASSLSRRDEQYF. For the CDR3, the DNA is TGTGCCAGCAGCTTGTCCAGGAGGGACGAGCAGTACTTC.

This chain uses TRBV5-8 with TRBJ2-5; 9 bases are shared with TRBD1. Losses at the gene ends were 4 bases for V and 5 bases for J; bases not matched to a gene: 12. Germline V gene data show CDR1 as SGHTS and CDR2 as YDEGEE. The CDR3 sequence is 16 residues long. The CDR3 coding sequence is TGTGCCAGCAGCATATCCGGGACAGGGTCTCTTGAGACCCAGTACTTC. Amino acid sequence: CASSISGTGSLETQYF.

V gene TRBV7-2 combines with J gene TRBJ2-1, with 11 nucleotides matching TRBD2. V lost 7 bases to trimming and J lost 9 bases; unmatched junction nucleotides: 5. CDR3 length: 13 amino acids. CDR1 and CDR2 (germline): SGHTA, FQGNSA. CDR3 loop: CASNLAGGFEQFF. The CDR3 region has the DNA TGTGCCAGCAACCTAGCGGGAGGATTTGAGCAGTTCTTC.

The rearrangement joins TRBV18 to TRBJ1-5; TRBD1 matches at 9 bases. V lost 3 bases, J lost 2 bases, and 2 bases stayed unmatched. Germline V CDR1 and CDR2: KGHSH, LQKENI. CDR3 length: 15 residues. CDR3 sequence reads: CASSPTGGGNQPQHF. CDR3 bases: TGTGCCAGCTCACCTACAGGGGGCGGCAATCAGCCCCAGCATTTT.

The CDR3 spells CASSRRVTNTYEQYF. CDR3 sequence (DNA): TGTGCCAGCAGCCGGCGGGTTACCAACACCTACGAGCAGTACTTC. The chain recombines TRBV7-8 with TRBJ2-7; tentative D call: TRBD2 (5 bases). CDR3 length: 15 residues. V lost 5 bases to trimming and J lost 2 bases, with 16 bases between them. Germline-derived CDR1 and CDR2 are SGHVS and FQNEAQ. Full variable domain (missing parts from reference TRBV7-8 and TRBJ2-7): GAGVSQSPRYKVAKRGQDVALRCDPISGHVSLFWYQQALGQGPEFLTYFQNEAQLDKSGLPSDRFFAERPEGSVSTLKIQRTQQEDSAVYLCASSRRVTNTYEQYFGPGTRLTVT.

The chain carries TRBV4-3 and TRBJ2-1; 9 bases agree with TRBD2. V dropped 0 bases and J dropped 16; count of bases not matched to a gene: 10. This CDR3 spans 14 amino acids. Germline values: CDR1 LGHNA, CDR2 YSLEER. The chain's CDR3 is CASSQDPVAGVRFF. The CDR3 coding sequence is TGCGCCAGCAGCCAAGATCCGGTAGCGGGAGTTCGATTCTTC.

V gene TRBV9 combines with J gene TRBJ1-3; D not resolved. V lost 4 bases, J lost 4 bases, and 12 bases lay in between. CDR3 length: 14 residues. CDR1 SGDLS and CDR2 YYNGEE come from the germline V gene. This CDR3 reads CASSLFGEGNTIYF. CDR3 DNA: TGTGCCAGCAGCCTTTTCGGAGAGGGAAACACCATATATTTT.

The chain has TRBV7-2 and TRBJ2-7; maybe TRBD2 (6 bases). The CDR3 extends over 15 amino acids. Trimming took off 5 bases at V and 2 bases at J, with 16 bases between the two ends. Looked up from germline, CDR1 is SGHTA and CDR2 is FQGNSA. CDR3 sequence reads: CASSPTSSYTYEQYF. For the CDR3, the DNA is TGTGCCAGCAGCCCGACTAGTTCCTACACCTACGAGCAGTACTTC.

This chain uses TRBV7-3 with TRBJ2-5; 7 bases align to TRBD1. The CDR3 spans 15 residues. CDR1 is SGHTA and CDR2 is FQGTGA in the germline V gene. The trim removed 0 bases at V and 5 bases at J, leaving 6 bases unmatched. This CDR3 reads CASSLTKGGAETQYF. As DNA, the CDR3 is TGTGCCAGCAGCTTAACGAAAGGGGGCGCCGAGACCCAGTACTTC.

The rearrangement links TRBV2 to TRBJ2-7, with 7 bases fitting TRBD1. Germline-derived CDR1 and CDR2 are SNHLY and FYNNEI. After removal of 10 bases from V and 1 base from J, the junction contained 4 bases not matched to a gene. This CDR3 spans 12 amino acids. The CDR3 loop is CATRDSSYEQYF. CDR3 nucleotide sequence: TGTGCCACCCGGGACAGTTCCTACGAGCAGTACTTC.

J is TRBJ2-1 and V is TRBV7-8; 7 nucleotides line up with TRBD2. CDR1 is SGHVS, CDR2 FQNEAQ, per germline. Trimming at V came to 6 bases and at J to 9 bases, leaving 14 bases not matched to a gene. The CDR3 spans 15 residues. CDR3 loop: CASRTATGERGEQFF. DNA of the CDR3: TGTGCCAGCAGAACCGCAACGGGAGAGCGGGGTGAGCAGTTCTTC.

V and J are TRBV18 and TRBJ1-2; TRBD1 might be the D (6 bases). V gave up 1 base and J gave up 3 bases, with 15 bases separating them. Germline CDR1 is KGHSH and CDR2 is LQKENI. This CDR3 has 16 residues. In DNA, the CDR3 is TGTGCCAGCTCACCACTTATACAGGGCAACTACTATGGCTACACCTTC. Its protein product is CASSPLIQGNYYGYTF.

The sample holds a few counts of this clone. The rearrangement uses TRBV7-6 and TRBJ2-3, with 8 bases aligning to TRBD2. The V and J ends lost 4 bases and 0 bases, in that order; junction bases with no gene match: 6. Germline loops: CDR1 SGHVS, CDR2 FNYEAQ. The CDR3 loop spans 16 amino acids. The CDR3 DNA follows: TGTGCCAGCAGCTATATAGCGGGGACTAGCACAGATACGCAGTATTTT. It specifies CASSYIAGTSTDTQYF.

The chain carries TRBV11-1 and TRBJ2-1; 7 positions match TRBD2. CDR3 length equals 15 residues. The V gene's germline CDR1 is SGHAT and CDR2 FQDESV (reference sequence). After removal of 0 bases from V and 8 bases from J, the junction contained 7 bases not matched to a gene. The CDR3 DNA follows: TGTGCCAGCAGCTTAGCGGGCGGGAGTCTGGATGAGCAGTTCTTC. Amino acids: CASSLAGGSLDEQFF. Supplemented by reference TRBV11-1 and TRBJ2-1, the full variable domain reads EAEVAQSPRYKITEKSQAVAFWCDPISGHATLYWYRQILGQGPELLVQFQDESVVDDSQLPKDRFSAERLKGVDSTLKIQPAELGDSAMYLCASSLAGGSLDEQFFGPGTRLTVL.

J is TRBJ2-5 and V is TRBV9, with a weak D call TRBD1 (5 bases). This CDR3 has 14 amino acids. CDR1 SGDLS and CDR2 YYNGEE come from the germline V gene. Trimming removed 2 bases at V and 4 bases at J, with 12 bases between. The DNA of the CDR3 is TGTGCCAGCAGCGTCGAGCAGGGAAGAGAGACCCAGTACTTC. Its translation is CASSVEQGRETQYF.

This clone turned up a few times. The V gene is TRBV6-5, the J gene TRBJ1-2; 7 bases match TRBD1. CDR3 length: 14 residues. The germline gives CDR1 MNHEY, CDR2 SVGAGI. J was trimmed by 7 bases and V by 4 bases; bases with no gene match: 9. The CDR3 reads CASSSRAGGGGYTF. CDR3 nucleotides: TGTGCCAGCAGTTCCCGGGCAGGGGGAGGTGGCTACACCTTC.

This CDR3 reads CAINTSPFSYEQYF. The CDR3 DNA follows: TGTGCCATCAACACTAGCCCCTTCTCCTACGAGCAGTACTTC. The chain has TRBV6-1 and TRBJ2-5; perhaps TRBD2 as D (6 bases). Near its end, the DNA agrees better with TRBJ2-7, so the J call may be wrong. Germline-derived CDR1 and CDR2 are MNHNS and SASEGT. This CDR3 is 14 amino acids long.

This chain connects TRBV13 to TRBJ2-1; D is uncertain. The V end lost 2 bases, the J end lost 2 bases, and 10 bases lay between the germline ends. Germline V gene sequence: CDR1 PRHDT, CDR2 FYEKMQ (reference sequence). The CDR3 contains 15 residues. CDR3 amino acids: CASSLTRRPYNEQFF. CDR3 sequence (DNA): TGTGCCAGCAGCTTAACGAGGAGACCCTACAATGAGCAGTTCTTC.

This chain connects TRBV28 to TRBJ2-5; 8 nucleotides line up with TRBD1. V shed 5 bases, J shed 3 bases, and the junction held 5 bases outside the gene matches. Germline CDR1 and CDR2: MDHEN and SYDVKM. The CDR3 spans 14 residues. DNA for the CDR3: TGTGCCAGCAGTATGGACAGGGCGGAAGAGACCCAGTACTTC. Its protein product is CASSMDRAEETQYF.

In this sample, this clone turned up once. The rearrangement links TRBV15 to TRBJ1-1; possibly TRBD1 for D (5 bases). Germline CDR1 reads LNHNV; CDR2 reads YYDKDF (reference sequence). Trimming shortened V by 0 bases and J by 5 bases, and 10 bases separated the two germline ends. CDR3 length: 14 amino acids. For the CDR3, the DNA is TGTGCCACCAGCAGAGATGCGGGGGTAACTGAAGCTTTCTTT. Translation gives CATSRDAGVTEAFF.

This clone was seen a handful of times. V is TRBV29-1 and J is TRBJ2-5; 7 nucleotides align to TRBD2. V shed 7 bases, J shed 5 bases, and the junction held 7 bases outside the gene matches. CDR3 length: 12 amino acids. Germline CDR1 SQVTM, CDR2 ANQGSEA. In DNA, the CDR3 is TGCAGCGCCAGCTGGGGGGGGGAGACCCAGTACTTC. Translating it yields CSASWGGETQYF. The complete variable domain, with remaining parts taken from reference TRBV29-1 and TRBJ2-5, reads SAVISQKPSRDICQRGTSLTIQCQVDSQVTMMFWYRQQPGQSLTLIATANQGSEATYESGFVIDKFPISRPNLTFSTLTVSNMSPEDSSIYLCSASWGGETQYFGPGTRLLVL.

The chain carries TRBV6-1 and TRBJ1-6, with TRBD1 identical over 8 bases. Germline loops: CDR1 MNHNS, CDR2 SASEGT. Losses at the gene ends were 4 bases for V and 3 bases for J; bases not matched to a gene: 2. The CDR3 spans 15 residues. CDR3 sequence reads: CASSAGQVYNSPLHF. The CDR3 nucleotides read TGTGCCAGCAGTGCGGGACAGGTCTATAATTCACCCCTCCACTTT.

CDR3 in amino acids: CASRASGGRYTQYF. The DNA of the CDR3 is TGTGCCAGTAGGGCTAGCGGGGGGAGGTATACGCAGTATTTT. The chain uses TRBV19 and TRBJ2-3; 11 positions match TRBD2. The CDR3 totals 14 residues. CDR1 and CDR2 (germline): LNHDA, SQIVND (reference sequence). The J segment lost 7 bases and the V segment lost 6 bases, leaving 6 bases of the junction unmatched.

V usage is TRBV29-1 and J usage is TRBJ2-1; 10 positions match TRBD2. The CDR3 runs to 15 residues. Germline lookup yields CDR1 SQVTM and CDR2 ANQGSEA. V lost 4 bases to trimming and J lost 6 bases; unmatched junction nucleotides: 9. CDR3 region: CSVALAGVGGNEQFF. CDR3 nucleotides: TGCAGCGTTGCGCTAGCGGGAGTTGGGGGCAATGAGCAGTTCTTC.

The chain recombines TRBV5-6 with TRBJ2-3; tentatively, D is TRBD1 (6 bases). V lost 1 base, J lost 4 bases, and 16 bases lay in between. This CDR3 is 16 amino acids long. The V gene's germline CDR1 is SGHDT and CDR2 YYEEEE. The CDR3 DNA is TGTGCCAGCAGCTTGAGGAGAACAGGGTTGGCAGATACGCAGTATTTT. Translated: CASSLRRTGLADTQYF.

The chain has TRBV19 and TRBJ2-6; TRBD2 matches 14 bases. From germline, CDR1 is LNHDA and CDR2 SQIVND (reference sequence). The V and J ends lost 10 bases and 2 bases, in that order; junction bases with no gene match: 16. The CDR3 loop spans 20 amino acids. The CDR3: CATGGAPGLAGVAGANVLTF. CDR3 DNA sequence: TGTGCCACCGGTGGGGCGCCGGGACTAGCGGGAGTGGCTGGGGCCAACGTCCTGACTTTC.